The present TCR beta chain was sequenced within a study of CD8+CD57+ T cells in acquired aplastic anemia. Template material for TCR beta VDJ and CDR3 profiling consisted of genomic DNA. TCRdb redid the calling of the reads with MiXCR, one entry per CDR3 protein. There are roughly 280,000 distinct CDR3 sequences in the sample; under 65% occur only once, and roughly 1.2% lies in the top ten. Trimming cost V 6 bases and J 7 bases; bases outside gene matches: 7. Germline V gives CDR1 DFQATT, CDR2 SNEGSKA (reference sequence). CDR3 size: 12 residues. Those patients picked for sequencing had displayed CD8+CD57+ cell expansion on flow cytometry.

Sequenced material: sorted CD4+, CD8+, or CD8+CD57+ T cells (not recorded which) from PBMCs. This rearrangement joins TRBV20-1 to TRBJ2-5; TRBD2 agrees at 8 bases. This sequence originates from a human donor with aplastic anemia. As DNA, the CDR3 is TGCAGTGCCAAGACTAGCGCAAGGACCCAGTACTTC. It translates to CSAKTSARTQYF.